Below are 29 T cell receptor beta chains sequenced from a single sample in a study of shared clonotypes between healthy human individuals. Sequenced by immunoSEQ multiplex PCR; TCRdb stores in-frame clones only, minus some. The sample includes about 2.3 million clones, 92% of them seen just once. Sequencing was performed on naive CD4+ T cells from PBMCs. As for subset: CD45RA+ positively selected. These receptor sequences come from a man younger than 30 in good health. Some clones in this sample may be carry-over from other donors' samples.

This clone has just a few counts. V is TRBV2 and J is TRBJ2-4; D remains unclear. Germline values: CDR1 SNHLY, CDR2 FYNNEI. V lost 6 bases, J lost 9 bases, and 12 bases lay in between. The CDR3 consists of 12 residues. The CDR3 loop reads CASRVTGGIQYF. DNA for the CDR3: TGTGCCAGCAGGGTTACTGGCGGCATTCAGTACTTC.

This chain connects TRBV4-3 to TRBJ2-3; D gene unclear. Germline V gene sequence: CDR1 LGHNA, CDR2 YSLEER. Trimming left V 0 bases short and J 1 base short, with 14 bases between. The CDR3 runs to 17 residues. CDR3 nucleotides: TGCGCCAGCAGCCAAGATTCGAGAGCCCTGGGCACAGATACGCAGTATTTT. This codes for CASSQDSRALGTDTQYF.

This clone appeared once. The chain couples TRBV7-9 to TRBJ1-3, with D possibly TRBD1 on 5 matching bases. The germline gives CDR1 SEHNR, CDR2 FQNEAQ (reference sequence). The CDR3 length is 17 residues. The V and J ends lost 2 bases and 0 bases respectively, with 14 bases between them. The CDR3 reads CASSLWGGKNSGNTIYF. DNA of the CDR3: TGTGCCAGCAGCTTATGGGGCGGTAAAAACTCTGGAAACACCATATATTTT.

The chain employs TRBV28 and TRBJ1-5, with D uncertain. The CDR3 is 14 amino acids. CDR1 and CDR2 from the germline V gene are MDHEN and SYDVKM. The V end was cut by 8 bases, the J end by 5 bases, with 16 bases between. CDR3 DNA: TGTGCCAGCTTCCAGGCCCTCGGGGATCAGCCCCAGCATTTT. It translates to CASFQALGDQPQHF.

The rearrangement links TRBV28 to TRBJ2-7; 8 bases match TRBD2. This CDR3 is built from 14 residues. Per the germline V gene, CDR1 is MDHEN and CDR2 is SYDVKM. DNA for the CDR3: TGTGCAGTAGCCCCGGGAGGGAGCTTCGGGGAGCAGTACTTC. This translates into CAVAPGGSFGEQYF.

This chain joins TRBV6-1 and TRBJ1-4; D uncertain. The CDR3 has 13 amino acids. Trimming took 6 bases from V and 0 from J, leaving 5 bases between them. CDR1 and CDR2 from the germline V gene are MNHNS and SASEGT. The CDR3, as DNA: TGTGCCAGCAGAATAGCAACTAATGAAAAACTGTTTTTT. Translated, it gives CASRIATNEKLFF.

In regard to this clone: Other DNA sequences in this specimen translate into the identical CDR3. This chain connects TRBV5-6 to TRBJ2-7; D is undetermined. CDR1 and CDR2 from the germline V gene are SGHDT and YYEEEE. The V end lost 2 bases, the J end lost 0 bases, and 6 bases lay between the germline ends. There are 13 residues in the CDR3. The CDR3 DNA is TGTGCCAGCAGCTTTGGGTCCTCCTACGAGCAGTACTTC. It is translated as CASSFGSSYEQYF.

With regard to this clone: Within the sample, other DNA sequences also encode this same CDR3. The rearrangement joins TRBV27 to TRBJ1-1; no clear D gene. Between the trimmed V and J ends, which lost 3 bases and 0 bases, there was a span of 5 bases. The CDR3 has 13 residues. The germline V gene has CDR1 MNHEY and CDR2 SMNVEV (reference sequence). CDR3 in amino acids: CASSFSVNTEAFF. CDR3 sequence (DNA): TGTGCCAGCAGTTTCTCGGTGAACACTGAAGCTTTCTTT.

This chain joins TRBV11-3 and TRBJ2-1, with 7 bases matching TRBD1. Germline trimming cut 5 bases from V and 7 bases from J; bases unmatched to any gene: 5. The CDR3 contains 13 residues. Germline-derived CDR1 and CDR2 are SGHNT and YENEEA. CDR3 sequence (DNA): TGTGCCAGCAGCCCCTACAGGGGAAATGAGCAGTTCTTC. Translating it yields CASSPYRGNEQFF.

V usage is TRBV6-5 and J usage is TRBJ1-2; 8 positions match TRBD1. Unmatched junction bases numbered 5, after V lost 6 bases and J lost 5 bases. The CDR3 runs to 13 residues. The germline V gene encodes CDR1 MNHEY and CDR2 SVGAGI. CDR3 in DNA: TGTGCCAGCAGCCGGGACAGGAGTTATGGCTACACCTTC. Translated: CASSRDRSYGYTF.

This sequence joins TRBV10-3 and TRBJ2-5, with 12 bases that match TRBD2. From germline, CDR1 is ENHRY and CDR2 SYGVKD. The CDR3 sequence is 16 residues long. V gave up 4 bases and J gave up 4 bases; unmatched junction bases: 7. CDR3 loop: CAISGLAGGPGETQYF. The CDR3 coding sequence is TGTGCCATCAGTGGGCTAGCGGGAGGGCCTGGAGAGACCCAGTACTTC.

In the case of this clone: The sample holds other DNA sequences that translate to the same CDR3. The chain has TRBV7-3 and TRBJ2-6; D is unresolved. The ends were cut back, 4 bases at V and 4 bases at J, with 5 bases in the middle. Germline V gene sequence: CDR1 SGHTA, CDR2 FQGTGA. The CDR3 runs to 13 residues. The CDR3 loop reads CASSSAGANVLTF. CDR3 DNA: TGTGCCAGCAGCTCCGCCGGGGCCAACGTCCTGACTTTC.

This clone has just one count. The rearrangement links TRBV18 to TRBJ2-7, with 10 nucleotides matching TRBD2. V was pared by 0 bases and J by 4 bases, with 6 bases of the junction left unmatched. Germline V gives CDR1 KGHSH, CDR2 LQKENI. This CDR3 is 16 amino acids long. CDR3 nucleotides: TGTGCCAGCTCACCACCGCAGGGACTAGCGTTATACGAGCAGTACTTC. Translating it yields CASSPPQGLALYEQYF.

The chain uses TRBV27 and TRBJ1-2; possible D gene TRBD1, 5 bases. Trimming took 10 bases from V and 4 from J, leaving 22 bases between them. Germline CDR1 is MNHEY and CDR2 is SMNVEV (reference sequence). The CDR3 runs to 15 residues. CDR3 loop: CATSKQARDTYGYTF. In nucleotides, the CDR3 is TGTGCCACCTCGAAACAGGCTAGGGATACCTATGGCTACACCTTC.

This chain uses TRBV12-5 with TRBJ2-6; perhaps TRBD1 as D (6 bases). This CDR3 has 15 amino acids. V lost 5 bases, J lost 2 bases, and 10 bases lay in between. Per germline, CDR1 LGHNT and CDR2 FRNRAP. In nucleotides, the CDR3 is TGTGCTAGTGGTGTACAGGGTCCTGGGGCCAACGTCCTGACTTTC. Translation gives CASGVQGPGANVLTF.

The CDR3 loop reads CASRRTSGISADTQYF. For the CDR3, the DNA is TGCGCCAGCAGACGGACTAGCGGGATTTCGGCAGATACGCAGTATTTT. This rearrangement joins TRBV10-2 to TRBJ2-3; TRBD2 aligns across 12 bases. Trimming at V came to 6 bases and at J to 4 bases, leaving 8 bases not matched to a gene. Germline-derived CDR1 and CDR2 are WSHSY and SAAADI. The CDR3 totals 16 residues.

In its sample, this clone was seen a few times. This chain joins TRBV7-2 and TRBJ1-1; D remains unclear. The ends were cut back, 4 bases at V and 3 bases at J, with 9 bases in the middle. The CDR3 runs 13 residues. Per the germline V gene, CDR1 is SGHTA and CDR2 is FQGNSA. CDR3 nucleotide sequence: TGTGCCAGCAGCTGGTCCCGGTACACTGAAGCTTTCTTT. The encoded protein is CASSWSRYTEAFF.

The chain combines TRBV15 with TRBJ2-3; D perhaps matches TRBD1 (6 bases). The CDR3 has 14 residues. The germline V gene encodes CDR1 LNHNV and CDR2 YYDKDF (reference sequence). V lost 5 bases and J lost 0, with 9 bases in between. CDR3 region: CATSLGQSTDTQYF. The DNA for the CDR3 is TGTGCCACCAGCCTAGGACAGAGCACAGATACGCAGTATTTT.

This sequence joins TRBV30 and TRBJ1-1, with a tentative D call TRBD1 (5 bases). V lost 5 bases and J 0 bases, leaving 16 bases between the germline ends. Germline V lookup: CDR1 GTSNPN, CDR2 SVGIG (reference sequence). The CDR3 consists of 15 residues. CDR3 sequence: CAWVLRGGLNTEAFF. CDR3 DNA: TGTGCCTGGGTCCTTCGGGGCGGATTGAACACTGAAGCTTTCTTT.

The rearrangement uses TRBV5-1 and TRBJ2-3; a weak D match, TRBD1 (5 bases). Germline V lookup: CDR1 SGHRS, CDR2 YFSETQ. V gave up 0 bases and J gave up 2 bases, with 7 bases separating them. The CDR3 runs 14 residues. The CDR3 here is CASSLEQATDTQYF. The CDR3 coding sequence is TGCGCCAGCAGCTTGGAACAGGCCACAGATACGCAGTATTTT.

The rearrangement uses TRBV7-3 and TRBJ2-2; 10 positions agree with TRBD2. Trimming at V came to 8 bases and at J to 7 bases, leaving 10 bases not matched to a gene. The CDR3 covers 15 residues. Germline CDR1 SGHTA, CDR2 FQGTGA. The CDR3 coding sequence is TGTGCCAGCGGATTACTAGCGGGAATTAGCGGGGAGCTGTTTTTT. Protein: CASGLLAGISGELFF.

The J gene is TRBJ1-2, the V gene TRBV6-5; D unresolved. CDR1 is MNHEY, CDR2 SVGAGI, per germline. This CDR3 comprises 16 residues. V was shortened by 0 bases and J by 4 bases, with 15 bases between the two germline ends. The CDR3: CASSYSASQVGYGYTF. For the CDR3, the DNA is TGTGCCAGCAGTTACTCGGCTAGCCAGGTTGGCTATGGCTACACCTTC.

This chain links TRBV27 with TRBJ2-3, with D perhaps assigned TRBD1 or TRBD2 (6 bases each). The V gene's germline CDR1 is MNHEY and CDR2 SMNVEV (reference sequence). Between the trimmed V and J ends, which lost 6 bases and 0 bases, there was a span of 19 bases. This CDR3 region has 17 residues. CDR3 residues: CASSRAPGATSTDTQYF. Here the CDR3 DNA reads TGTGCCAGCAGCCGAGCCCCGGGGGCGACTAGCACAGATACGCAGTATTTT.

V is TRBV2 and J is TRBJ1-2; TRBD1 agrees at 11 bases. V dropped 2 bases and J dropped 6; count of bases not matched to a gene: 5. CDR3 size: 15 residues. The germline CDR1 and CDR2 sequences are SNHLY and FYNNEI. CDR3: CASSERTGGANGYTF. For the CDR3, the DNA is TGTGCCAGCAGTGAAAGGACAGGGGGCGCGAATGGCTACACCTTC.

The chain joins TRBV7-8 to TRBJ1-5; 8 positions match TRBD1. Germline values: CDR1 SGHVS, CDR2 FQNEAQ. Trimming took 5 bases from V and 0 from J; bases not matched to a gene: 6. The CDR3 runs to 16 residues. CDR3 protein: CASSRTGFNSNQPQHF. Written as DNA, the CDR3 is TGTGCCAGCAGCCGGACAGGGTTCAATAGCAATCAGCCCCAGCATTTT.

CDR3 nucleotides: TGTGCCAGCTCACCACCGGCGGGAGGCACAGATACGCAGTATTTT. Protein sequence: CASSPPAGGTDTQYF. V gene TRBV18 combines with J gene TRBJ2-3; 7 bases line up with TRBD2. CDR3 length: 15 amino acids. From germline, CDR1 is KGHSH and CDR2 LQKENI. The V and J ends lost 0 bases and 1 base, in that order; junction bases with no gene match: 1.

V and J are TRBV4-2 and TRBJ2-1; 7 bases match TRBD2. Germline CDR1 reads LGHNA; CDR2 reads YNFKEQ. The CDR3 covers 16 residues. Losses at the gene ends were 2 bases for V and 5 bases for J; bases not matched to a gene: 9. CDR3 protein: CASSQTGGGTNNEQFF. As DNA, the CDR3 is TGTGCCAGCAGCCAAACAGGCGGCGGGACTAACAATGAGCAGTTCTTC.

This sequence joins TRBV4-1 and TRBJ2-1; TRBD2 matches 12 bases. The J segment lost 12 bases and the V segment lost 3 bases, leaving 18 bases of the junction unmatched. CDR3 length equals 18 residues. The germline V gene has CDR1 MGHRA and CDR2 YSYEKL. The CDR3 region is CASSQGIISSGRASGQFF. The DNA of the CDR3 is TGCGCCAGCAGCCAGGGAATTATCTCTAGCGGGAGGGCCTCCGGGCAGTTCTTC.

The chain joins TRBV7-9 to TRBJ2-2, with D possibly matching TRBD2 (6 bases). The germline V and J ends were trimmed by 2 bases and 0 bases, with 10 bases remaining between them. This CDR3 comprises 16 residues. The germline V gene has CDR1 SEHNR and CDR2 FQNEAQ (reference sequence). The CDR3 DNA sequence: TGTGCCAGCAGCTTACAGGGACTCCCGAACACCGGGGAGCTGTTTTTT. Translation gives CASSLQGLPNTGELFF.